This T cell receptor beta chain was recovered during a study of T cell repertoires in ileal Crohn's disease (dated by TCRdb to about 2019). For the wider study: At the time of surgery, roughly 35% of patients were active smokers, and the median duration of disease was around eight years. Endoscopic postoperative recurrence was defined by a Rutgeerts score above i0. Roughly half of the patients were given postoperative therapy, with 11 receiving thiopurines and 15 to 20 receiving anti-TNF agents. The TCR repertoire was analysed in fewer than 65 patients with Crohn's disease drawn from a prospective multicentre cohort. A total of 170 or so mucosal samples from 60 or so patients were sequenced, collected from several sites on the surgical specimen and at postoperative endoscopy. The study was conducted in parallel with a multicentre cohort built to find predictors of early endoscopic recurrence after ileocolonic resection. Surgery was performed for a complication in all patients, with stricturing disease in roughly 60% and penetrating disease in roughly 39%.

Adults with ileal or ileocolonic Crohn's disease and an indication for ileocolonic resection were eligible for inclusion. Whole ileal mucosal biopsies were stored frozen at -80°C before DNA extraction. Genomic DNA was isolated from frozen whole biopsies using a TRizol-based method, and the DNA was quantified with a NanoDrop 2000 spectrophotometer. Results the study describes overall, beyond this receptor: Endoscopic recurrence was found to be associated with higher high-frequency clone percentages at surgery, and recurrence was observed in all patients with clonality above 26.8% (18/57). Only a subgroup of patients, of unstated size, had their mucosal CD4 and CD8 T cells sorted and sequenced. Compared with CD4 T cells, sorted CD8 T cells contained more high-frequency clones, which suggests that the mucosal expansions were mostly CD8. A significantly higher proportion of clonal expansions was observed in active smokers at surgery than in non-smokers (about 25% vs 20%, p=0.02).

Around 550 nanograms of biopsy DNA per sample were submitted for commercial TCRB immunosequencing. Adaptive Biotechnology amplified the CDR3 regions from genomic DNA with a two-step multiplex PCR designed to control amplification bias. The first PCR used primers for every V and J gene segment; the second PCR added barcodes and Illumina adapters. An Illumina instrument was used to sequence the CDR3 libraries. The study's processing was this. The analysis used both the pipelines supplied by the vendor and custom analysis of the raw data in R/Bioconductor with R version 3.3.0. Clonality, which ranges from 0 to 1, was calculated as the inverse of the normalised Shannon entropy across all productive clones. High-frequency clones were defined as the repertoire share of the top 100 clones, retaining only clones passing a 95% confidence test. Overlap between samples was measured with the Morisita-Horn index, while repertoire diversity was measured with the Simpson index. Sourced from immuneACCESS, this table was stored by TCRdb with only in-frame sequences that have V and J called. A share of the clones is absent; for the studies checked, an unresolved V gene accounts for under half, and the remainder has no known explanation. That table furnishes V, J and clone size, whereas the DNA furnished D and trimming. The sample table lists 9,600 or so clones, 76% of them with a count of one. The leading ten clones occupy 25% of the sample.

On this clone itself: Its antigen is unknown. A read error is likely, as this CDR3 ends without the conserved phenylalanine or tryptophan. No DNA is shown, since the ends of the CDR3 on it are uncertain; the CDR3 is the one TCRdb lists.

CDR1 and CDR2 are read off the germline V gene as SGHAT and FQNNGV. 9 amino acids form the CDR3, both terminal residues included. The rearranged segments are TRBV11-2 and TRBJ1-2. This sequence was found in an adult with Crohn's disease. The sample consisted of ileal tissue. The CDR3 corresponds to CASKSPCLG.